This T cell receptor (beta chain) originates from a study of cytomegalovirus exposure and HLA in healthy donors. Findings and limits, study-wide: An apparent linkage of common viral pathogens to several of the most significant clusters emerged in a later analysis. Among TCR sequences, most were rare, though some public TCRs appeared in many donors.

V lost 5 bases to trimming and J lost 4 bases, with 3 bases between them. Germline V gene data show CDR1 as SGHAT and CDR2 as FQNNGV. The CDR3 contains 10 residues. PCR was performed using 60 Vbeta and 13 Jbeta primers. Libraries were prepared by immunoSEQ multiplex PCR; TCRdb keeps only in-frame clonotypes and omits some of them. The sample holds about 190,000 clones, 70% to 75% seen once. Comment on this clone: What it binds is not known.

The sequence came from a man in his thirties or forties in good health and CMV-seropositive. Sequencing was carried out using PBMCs. This chain connects TRBV11-2 to TRBJ2-7; D gene uncertain. CDR3 in DNA: TGTGCCAGCAGCGCGTACGAGCAGTACTTC. This encodes CASSAYEQYF.